The clone carrying this TCR beta chain has a count of ten or more. Its cognate antigen is unknown. Time point here: newly diagnosed GD, antithyroid drugs for less than 3 months. There was RNA extracted from PBMCs, and the TCR library was made from it. This record belongs to a study of regulatory T cells in long-lasting Graves disease. Study-wide results and limits: Patients whose Graves' disease persisted exhibited lower TCR diversity than those newly diagnosed.

Combining iRepertoire HTBI primers with Arm-PCR of CDR3 regions, the authors built TCR beta libraries. TCRdb ran MiXCR on the multiplex PCR reads and lists one entry per CDR3 protein. The sample records about 420,000 distinct CDR3 sequences, roughly 15% being singletons. Germline CDR1 KGHSH, CDR2 LQKENI. The CDR3 is 16 residues long. Trimming cost V 5 bases and J 6 bases; bases outside gene matches: 10. Separately, the same data were catalogued under a study of T cells in Graves' hyperthyroidism and ophthalmopathy. That investigation notes: Graves' hyperthyroidism qualified as stable when ophthalmopathy did not progress within 18 months. Hyperthyroidism, newly diagnosed and lasting under 2 months, affected patients aged 18 to 65.

The chain recombines TRBV18 with TRBJ2-3; TRBD2 matches at 11 bases. The TCR comes from a woman aged 18-35 years with Graves disease. This specimen was peripheral blood mononuclear cells (PBMCs), taken at new diagnosis, from a patient treated with antithyroid drugs. Here the CDR3 DNA reads TGTGCCAGCTCATCGCAACTAGCGGGAGTGTCGGATACGCAGTATTTT. This sequence encodes CASSSQLAGVSDTQYF.